These T cell receptor beta chains were read from a single sample in a study of glioma-infiltrating T cells after dendritic cell vaccination. TCRdb keeps only in-frame clones here, not all; method: immunoSEQ multiplex PCR. The sample has about 64,000 clones; approximately 86% are singletons. The sequencing here drew on blood, taken after dendritic cell vaccination. These receptors all come from a human donor with glioblastoma. Both conserved end residues are part of each CDR3. The order of the fields is clone size, V gene, D gene, J gene, CDR3 protein. The D gene is left open where the match is weak. Clone size is shown for a subset of rows, as once, few, many or a class of expanded clone.

>NA|TRBV15|NA|TRBJ2-3
CATSRGQGLDTQYF
>NA|TRBV5-8|TRBD1|NA
CASSLAITGGGYEQYF
>NA|TRBV5-4|NA|TRBJ1-1
CASRARGGEVTEAFF
>NA|TRBV5-4|TRBD1|TRBJ1-6
CASSSGTGANNSPLHF
>NA|TRBV10-1|TRBD1|TRBJ2-1
CASSDEGQGTSDEQFF
>NA|TRBV7-2|TRBD2|TRBJ2-5
CASSPLADRGETQYF
>few|TRBV7-2|TRBD1|TRBJ2-2
CANLDRASGELFF
>few|TRBV7-3|TRBD2|TRBJ2-2
CASSLRGLAGVTTTGELFF
>NA|TRBV5-6|NA|TRBJ2-6
CASSLVGSGANVLTF
>NA|TRBV5-1|TRBD2|TRBJ2-2
CASSLRTSGNTGELFF
>NA|TRBV9|NA|TRBJ1-2
CASSLREGNYGYTF
>few|TRBV5-1|TRBD1|TRBJ1-2
CASSPVQGADGYTF
>few|TRBV27|NA|TRBJ2-7
CASSLRRGLSYF
>NA|TRBV11-3|TRBD2|TRBJ2-5
CASSLGRGGGGETQYF
>NA|TRBV4-3|NA|TRBJ2-3
CASSDRSIPSTDTQYF
>NA|TRBV5-5|TRBD2|TRBJ2-7
CASSLALTSGSYEQYF
>once|TRBV6-1|TRBD1|TRBJ2-7
CASSEVGVMGTGPYEQYF
>NA|TRBV7-9|TRBD1|TRBJ2-3
CASSSSTGTGGSPTQYF
>once|TRBV5-4|TRBD2|TRBJ2-7
CASSSAGTSVYEQYF
>few|TRBV19|NA|TRBJ1-4
CASSIEPGLSEKLFF
>NA|TRBV27|TRBD1|TRBJ1-1
CASSRRTGNTEAFF
>NA|TRBV5-1|TRBD1|TRBJ2-2
CASGQGAGELFF
>once|TRBV6-6|TRBD1|TRBJ1-4
CASSLKRQGANEKLFF
>once|TRBV30|TRBD1|TRBJ1-6
CAWSGLGQGGNSPLHF
>NA|TRBV18|TRBD2|TRBJ2-1
CASSQTGLAGNNEQFF
>NA|TRBV5-4|TRBD2|TRBJ2-1
CASSTTSGGTPYNEQFF
>NA|TRBV1|NA|TRBJ2-7
CTSSQMGDQSYEQYF
>NA|TRBV6-6|NA|TRBJ1-1
CASGSGMGTEAFF
>NA|TRBV4-1|NA|TRBJ1-2
CASSQEEGRVYYTF
>NA|TRBV7-2|NA|TRBJ2-7
CASSPGYEQYF
>NA|TRBV7-9|NA|TRBJ2-7
CASSLAGGLSREQYF
>NA|TRBV5-1|NA|TRBJ1-1
CASSFTGEGGNTEAFF
>NA|TRBV13|TRBD1|TRBJ2-7
CASRESGQGVYEQYF
>NA|TRBV7-2|TRBD1|TRBJ1-4
CASSLGGGSVGEKLFF
>NA|TRBV11-3|NA|TRBJ2-7
CASSFNSNEQYF